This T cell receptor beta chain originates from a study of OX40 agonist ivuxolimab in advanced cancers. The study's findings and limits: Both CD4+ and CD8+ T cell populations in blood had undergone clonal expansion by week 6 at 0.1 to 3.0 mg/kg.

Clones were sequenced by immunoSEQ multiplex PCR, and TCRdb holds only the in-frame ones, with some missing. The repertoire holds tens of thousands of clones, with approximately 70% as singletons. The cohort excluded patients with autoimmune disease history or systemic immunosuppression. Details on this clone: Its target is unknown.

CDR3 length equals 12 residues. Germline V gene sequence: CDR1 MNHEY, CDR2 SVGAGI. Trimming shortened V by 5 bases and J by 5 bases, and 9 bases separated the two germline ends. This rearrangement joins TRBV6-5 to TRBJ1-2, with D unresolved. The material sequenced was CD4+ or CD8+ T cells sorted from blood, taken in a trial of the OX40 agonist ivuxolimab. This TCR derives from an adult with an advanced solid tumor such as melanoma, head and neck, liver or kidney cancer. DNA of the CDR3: TGTGCCAGCAGTCTTGGAGGATATGGCTACACCTTC. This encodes CASSLGGYGYTF.